This entry lists 23 T cell receptor beta chains sequenced from one sample in a study of a mutant IDH1 vaccine in newly diagnosed glioma. Which antigens these TCRs recognize remains unknown. The table came from immunoSEQ multiplex PCR; TCRdb's copy has only in-frame clones and leaves some out. The sample yields roughly 70,000 clones, less than 85% seen once. Time point given: week 11, during vaccination. The vaccine gave 300 ug of a 20-mer mutant IDH1 peptide subcutaneously per dose. This specimen was PBMCs, taken from a glioma patient whose treatment included an IDH1 peptide vaccine. The source of these receptors is a woman in her fifties or sixties with glioma.

This chain connects TRBV4-2 to TRBJ2-3; D unclear. The germline CDR1 and CDR2 sequences are LGHNA and YNFKEQ. V lost 1 base, J lost 2 bases, and 13 bases lay in between. The CDR3 sequence is 16 residues long. Here the CDR3 DNA reads TGTGCCAGCAGCCAAGCTGCGGCGGCCATCACAGATACGCAGTATTTT. Translated, it gives CASSQAAAAITDTQYF.

The V gene is TRBV4-1, the J gene TRBJ2-7; D could derive from TRBD1 or TRBD2 (5 bases each). This CDR3 comprises 13 residues. Germline V gene lookup returns CDR1 MGHRA and CDR2 YSYEKL. V lost 2 bases and J lost 5, with 10 bases in between. The CDR3 loop reads CASSQYRDDEQYF. The CDR3 nucleotides read TGCGCCAGCAGCCAATATAGGGACGACGAGCAGTACTTC.

The J gene is TRBJ1-1, the V gene TRBV7-6, with a weak D call TRBD1 (5 bases). Trimming stripped 1 base from V and 4 bases from J, with 7 bases between. Looked up from germline, CDR1 is SGHVS and CDR2 is FNYEAQ. This CDR3 has 13 residues. In nucleotides, the CDR3 is TGTGCCAGCAGCTTAGGGGGCTTCACTGAAGCTTTCTTT. It translates to CASSLGGFTEAFF.

The chain carries TRBV20-1 and TRBJ1-2, with D hard to call. Germline assignment: CDR1 DFQATT and CDR2 SNEGSKA (reference sequence). The CDR3 is 9 amino acids. Trimming shortened V by 3 bases and J by 8 bases, and 4 bases separated the two germline ends. In DNA, the CDR3 is TGCAGTGCTAGTTTCGGCTACACCTTC. It encodes CSASFGYTF.

The genes are TRBV9 and TRBJ2-5; 11 bases match TRBD2. Germline V CDR1 and CDR2: SGDLS, YYNGEE. The CDR3 totals 14 residues. Unmatched junction bases numbered 4, after V lost 0 bases and J lost 9 bases. CDR3 region: CASSVEASGGPQYF. The DNA of the CDR3 is TGTGCCAGCAGCGTAGAGGCTAGCGGGGGGCCCCAGTACTTC.

The chain combines TRBV7-8 with TRBJ1-2, with D perhaps matching TRBD1 (6 bases). The CDR3 contains 15 residues. The germline V and J ends were trimmed by 7 bases and 4 bases, with 19 bases remaining between them. Germline CDR1 is SGHVS and CDR2 is FQNEAQ. The CDR3 sequence is CASTAGDTKIYGYTF. The CDR3 DNA follows: TGTGCCAGCACGGCTGGGGACACAAAGATCTATGGCTACACCTTC.

The rearrangement joins TRBV5-6 to TRBJ1-2; 7 nucleotides match TRBD1. Germline lookup yields CDR1 SGHDT and CDR2 YYEEEE. The J segment lost 8 bases and the V segment lost 2 bases, leaving 3 bases of the junction unmatched. The CDR3 sequence is 12 residues long. The CDR3 protein is CASSFPGGGYTF. CDR3 DNA sequence: TGTGCCAGCAGCTTCCCAGGGGGAGGCTACACCTTC.

The genes are TRBV6-5 and TRBJ2-7; D call uncertain. The CDR3 consists of 13 residues. Trimming pared 8 bases from V and 2 bases from J, leaving 13 bases between. Germline lookup yields CDR1 MNHEY and CDR2 SVGAGI. In nucleotides, the CDR3 is TGTGCCAGCCAACCGGTACCCACCTACGAGCAGTACTTC. It is translated as CASQPVPTYEQYF.

The rearrangement joins TRBV4-2 to TRBJ2-3, with D uncertain. V dropped 0 bases and J dropped 3 bases, with 4 bases sitting between them. This CDR3 is built from 13 residues. Per germline, CDR1 LGHNA and CDR2 YNFKEQ. CDR3 residues: CASSQDRTDTQYF. CDR3 nucleotide sequence: TGTGCCAGCAGCCAAGATCGAACAGATACGCAGTATTTT.

The rearrangement uses TRBV14 and TRBJ2-1, with D unclear. Germline V CDR1 and CDR2: SGHDN, FVKESK. This CDR3 has 12 residues. Trimming pared 4 bases from V and 7 bases from J, leaving 8 bases between. CDR3 DNA: TGTGCCAGCAGCCCGGACCCGAATGAGCAGTTCTTC. The encoded protein is CASSPDPNEQFF.

There are a few counts of this clone. This sequence joins TRBV6-4 and TRBJ1-1; the D gene is possibly TRBD1 (5 bases). V dropped 1 base and J dropped 3 bases, with 9 bases sitting between them. Germline V gives CDR1 MRHNA, CDR2 SNTAGT. This CDR3 comprises 14 residues. This CDR3 reads CASSDYPGHTEAFF. CDR3 DNA: TGTGCCAGCAGTGACTATCCGGGACACACTGAAGCTTTCTTT.

This clone was counted a single time. V is TRBV6-6 and J is TRBJ1-2; TRBD1 aligns across 8 bases. The CDR3 has 13 residues. Germline values: CDR1 MNHNY, CDR2 SVGAGI (reference sequence). With V trimmed by 7 bases and J by 4 bases, 5 bases remained unmatched. The CDR3 DNA reads TGTGCCAGCAAGCAGGGGGCGAGCTATGGCTACACCTTC. Residues: CASKQGASYGYTF.

This sequence joins TRBV5-1 and TRBJ2-3, with 10 bases matching TRBD1. CDR1 and CDR2 (germline): SGHRS, YFSETQ. Germline trimming cut 4 bases from V and 2 bases from J; bases unmatched to any gene: 7. The CDR3 sequence is 16 residues long. The CDR3 spells CASSPDRGTITDTQYF. CDR3 sequence (DNA): TGCGCCAGCAGCCCGGACAGGGGGACAATCACAGATACGCAGTATTTT.

The chain combines TRBV6-5 with TRBJ1-1; possibly TRBD1 for D (6 bases). Germline V lookup: CDR1 MNHEY, CDR2 SVGAGI. The CDR3 contains 12 residues. The V gene lost 5 bases and the J gene lost 12 bases, with 16 bases spanning the gap. CDR3 region: CASSRGAAGPFF. The CDR3, as DNA: TGTGCCAGCAGTCGGGGGGCAGCGGGACCTTTCTTT.

The V and J genes are TRBV5-4 and TRBJ2-7, with a tentative D call TRBD2 (5 bases). The CDR3 runs to 15 residues. Trimming shortened V by 2 bases and J by 3 bases, and 15 bases separated the two germline ends. Germline lookup yields CDR1 SGHNT and CDR2 YYREEE (reference sequence). The CDR3 nucleotides are TGTGCCAGCAGCTTTTTCGGCGGGTCCTTCTACGAGCAGTACTTC. This sequence encodes CASSFFGGSFYEQYF.

The J gene is TRBJ2-7, the V gene TRBV15, with TRBD1 identical over 7 bases. The CDR3 contains 16 residues. Germline CDR1 and CDR2: LNHNV and YYDKDF (reference sequence). Unmatched junction bases numbered 9, after V lost 0 bases and J lost 4 bases. The DNA of the CDR3 is TGTGCCACCAGCAGAGATTTTCGGGACAGCTCTTACGAGCAGTACTTC. Its protein product is CATSRDFRDSSYEQYF.

The gene calls are TRBV6-5 and TRBJ2-3; D is perhaps TRBD1 (6 bases). This CDR3 has 15 amino acids. CDR1 and CDR2 from the germline V gene are MNHEY and SVGAGI. Trimming left V 1 base short and J 0 bases short, with 8 bases between. The CDR3 is CASSYFQGSTDTQYF. CDR3 in DNA: TGTGCCAGCAGTTACTTTCAGGGGAGCACAGATACGCAGTATTTT.

The sample holds one count of this clone. The V and J genes are TRBV9 and TRBJ2-5, with 9 bases lining up with TRBD1. J lost 4 bases, V lost 5 bases, and 6 bases had no gene match. The germline CDR1 and CDR2 sequences are SGDLS and YYNGEE. The CDR3 is 14 residues long. This chain's CDR3 is CASRPGQGRETQYF. DNA for the CDR3: TGTGCCAGCAGACCAGGACAGGGGAGAGAGACCCAGTACTTC.

The genes are TRBV6-4 and TRBJ2-2, with TRBD2 as a possible D gene (5 bases). This CDR3 comprises 14 residues. CDR1 and CDR2 from the germline V gene are MRHNA and SNTAGT. Trimming pared 4 bases from V and 6 bases from J, leaving 12 bases between. CDR3 nucleotides: TGTGCCAGCAGTGGGGATGGGAGACCCGGGGAGCTGTTTTTT. Protein product: CASSGDGRPGELFF.

This clone appeared once. This chain uses TRBV6-1 with TRBJ1-2, with a weak D call TRBD1 (6 bases). This CDR3 region has 12 residues. Trimming took 8 bases from V and 9 from J, leaving 16 bases between them. From germline, CDR1 is MNHNS and CDR2 SASEGT. In nucleotides, the CDR3 is TGTGCCAGCGGGTGGACAGCTAGGAGCTACACCTTC. Its protein product is CASGWTARSYTF.

This clone was counted between two and nine times. The rearrangement joins TRBV14 to TRBJ2-5; 9 positions agree with TRBD2. The CDR3 extends over 15 amino acids. Germline assignment: CDR1 SGHDN and CDR2 FVKESK. V was pared by 4 bases and J by 5 bases, with 8 bases of the junction left unmatched. The CDR3 DNA follows: TGTGCCAGCAGCCCCCTTGCGGGGGGGCGGGAGACCCAGTACTTC. Protein sequence: CASSPLAGGRETQYF. The whole variable domain, filled in from reference TRBV14 and TRBJ2-5, reads EAGVTQFPSHSVIEKGQTVTLRCDPISGHDNLYWYRRVMGKEIKFLLHFVKESKQDESGMPNNRFLAERTGGTYSTLKVQPAELEDSGVYFCASSPLAGGRETQYFGPGTRLLVL.

The chain joins TRBV27 to TRBJ1-6; D is ambiguous. This CDR3 contains 18 residues. Trimming removed 0 bases from V and 0 bases from J, with 12 bases in between. Germline CDR1 reads MNHEY; CDR2 reads SMNVEV (reference sequence). The CDR3 here is CASSLSGLLGSYNSPLHF. The CDR3 DNA follows: TGTGCCAGCAGTTTATCCGGCCTTTTGGGCTCCTATAATTCACCCCTCCACTTT.

CDR3 bases: TGCAGCGTTCGCTTGACCTATACCAACACTGAAGCTTTCTTT. It codes for CSVRLTYTNTEAFF. V and J are TRBV29-1 and TRBJ1-1, with D hard to call. The length of the CDR3 is 14 residues. V was shortened by 5 bases and J by 2 bases, with 15 bases between the two germline ends. The germline CDR1 and CDR2 sequences are SQVTM and ANQGSEA.